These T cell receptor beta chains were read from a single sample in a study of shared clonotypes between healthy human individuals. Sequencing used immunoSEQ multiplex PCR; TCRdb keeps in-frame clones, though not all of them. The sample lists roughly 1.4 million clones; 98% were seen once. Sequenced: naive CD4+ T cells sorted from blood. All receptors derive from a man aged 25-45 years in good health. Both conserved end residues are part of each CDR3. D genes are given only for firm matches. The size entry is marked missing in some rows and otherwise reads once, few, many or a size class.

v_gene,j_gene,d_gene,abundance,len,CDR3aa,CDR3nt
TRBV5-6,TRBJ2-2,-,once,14,CASSLVGSTGELFF,TGTGCCAGCAGCTTGGTCGGGAGCACCGGGGAGCTGTTTTTT
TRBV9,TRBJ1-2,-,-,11,CASRGETRYTF,TGTGCCAGCAGAGGAGAGACACGCTACACCTTC
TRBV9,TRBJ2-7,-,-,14,CASSAAGRGREQYF,TGTGCCAGCAGCGCCGCCGGTCGGGGTCGCGAGCAGTACTTC
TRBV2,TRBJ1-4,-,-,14,CASTRDGVREKLFF,TGTGCCAGCACTCGGGACGGTGTCAGGGAAAAACTGTTTTTT
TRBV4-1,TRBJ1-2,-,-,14,CASSQVPVRAGYTF,TGCGCCAGCAGCCAAGTCCCCGTTCGAGCGGGCTACACCTTC
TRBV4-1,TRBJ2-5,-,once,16,CASSQVGPGDGETQYF,TGCGCCAGCAGCCAAGTTGGGCCAGGGGATGGAGAGACCCAGTACTTC
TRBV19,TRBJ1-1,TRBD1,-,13,CASSDRGHSEAFF,TGTGCCAGTAGTGACAGGGGGCATAGTGAAGCTTTCTTT
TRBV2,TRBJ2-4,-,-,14,CASTDGLAKNIQYF,TGTGCCAGCACTGATGGTTTAGCCAAAAACATTCAGTACTTC
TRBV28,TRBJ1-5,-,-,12,CASTGSVWPQHF,TGTGCCAGCACGGGTTCCGTCTGGCCCCAGCATTTT
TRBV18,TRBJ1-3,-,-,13,CASSTGSGNTIYF,TGTGCCAGCTCAACAGGGAGTGGAAACACCATATATTTT
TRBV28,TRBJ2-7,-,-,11,CASSSNNRVDF,TGTGCCAGCAGTTCGAATAACAGGGTTGACTTC
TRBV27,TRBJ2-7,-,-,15,CASSLQGRVSYEQYF,TGTGCCAGCAGTTTACAGGGCAGGGTGTCCTACGAGCAGTACTTC
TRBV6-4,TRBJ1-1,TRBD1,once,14,CASLIGQENTEAFF,TGTGCCAGCCTGATCGGACAGGAGAACACTGAAGCTTTCTTT
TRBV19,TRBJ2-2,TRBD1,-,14,CAAGTATNTGELFF,TGTGCCGCAGGGACAGCCACGAACACCGGGGAGCTGTTTTTT
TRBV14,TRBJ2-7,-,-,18,CASSQEVWRQGSSYEQYF,TGTGCCAGCAGCCAGGAGGTCTGGCGGCAGGGATCCTCCTACGAGCAGTACTTC
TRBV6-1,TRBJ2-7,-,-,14,CASTQSQGNYEQYF,TGTGCCAGCACTCAGTCACAGGGTAACTACGAGCAGTACTTC
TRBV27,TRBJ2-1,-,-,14,CASRSLGGYNEQFF,TGTGCCAGCAGGTCCCTGGGAGGCTACAATGAGCAGTTCTTC
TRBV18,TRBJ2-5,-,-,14,CASSPRGAGETQYF,TGTGCCAGCTCACCCCGAGGGGCGGGAGAGACCCAGTACTTC
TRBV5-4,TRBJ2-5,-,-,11,CASSSQETQYF,TGTGCCAGCAGTTCTCAAGAGACCCAGTACTTC
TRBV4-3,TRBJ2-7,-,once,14,CASSQGGETYEQYF,TGCGCCAGCAGCCAAGGCGGGGAGACCTACGAGCAGTACTTC
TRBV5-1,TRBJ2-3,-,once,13,CASSLDTPDTQYF,TGCGCCAGCAGCTTGGACACCCCAGATACGCAGTATTTT
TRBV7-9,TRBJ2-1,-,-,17,CASSSKAPLELYNEQFF,TGTGCCAGCAGCTCGAAAGCGCCTCTCGAACTCTACAATGAGCAGTTCTTC
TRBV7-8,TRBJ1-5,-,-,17,CASSLSNHRLSNQPQHF,TGTGCCAGCAGCTTATCTAACCACAGGCTGAGCAATCAGCCCCAGCATTTT
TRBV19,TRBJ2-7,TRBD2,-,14,CASSIAGGLYEQYF,TGTGCCAGTAGTATTGCGGGAGGGCTCTACGAGCAGTACTTC
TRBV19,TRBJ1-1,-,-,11,CASRWYTEAFF,TGTGCCAGTAGGTGGTACACTGAAGCTTTCTTT
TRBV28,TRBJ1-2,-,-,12,CASSSSGYGYTF,TGTGCCAGCAGTTCTTCAGGGTATGGCTACACCTTC
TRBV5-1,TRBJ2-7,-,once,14,CASSVGGSSYEQYF,TGCGCCAGCAGTGTAGGGGGGAGCTCCTACGAGCAGTACTTC
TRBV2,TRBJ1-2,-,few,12,CASRTTGYGYTF,TGTGCCAGCAGAACCACAGGGTATGGCTACACCTTC
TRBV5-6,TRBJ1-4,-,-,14,CASSSPRGNEKLFF,TGTGCCAGCAGCTCACCCAGGGGCAATGAAAAACTGTTTTTT
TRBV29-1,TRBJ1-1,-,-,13,CSVETTRGTEAFF,TGCAGCGTTGAAACGACCAGGGGAACTGAAGCTTTCTTT
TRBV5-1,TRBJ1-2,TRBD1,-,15,CASSLVRDRGYGYTF,TGCGCCAGCAGCTTGGTTCGGGACAGGGGCTATGGCTACACCTTC
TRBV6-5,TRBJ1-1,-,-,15,CASSLSEWGGTEAFF,TGTGCCAGCAGTCTCTCCGAGTGGGGAGGCACTGAAGCTTTCTTT
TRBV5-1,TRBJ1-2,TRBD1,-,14,CASSRTGLEYGYTF,TGCGCCAGCAGCCGGACAGGGTTGGAGTATGGCTACACCTTC
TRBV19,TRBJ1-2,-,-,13,CASERSTNYGYTF,TGTGCCAGTGAACGAAGTACTAACTATGGCTACACCTTC
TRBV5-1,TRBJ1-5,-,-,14,CASSLAGNDQPQHF,TGCGCCAGCAGCTTGGCAGGGAATGATCAGCCCCAGCATTTT
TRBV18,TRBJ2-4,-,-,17,CASSPPWVGVVQNIQYF,TGTGCCAGCTCACCACCGTGGGTCGGGGTTGTGCAAAACATTCAGTACTTC
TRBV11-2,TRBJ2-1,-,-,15,CASSRSPSVYNEQFF,TGTGCCAGCAGCAGATCCCCTAGCGTCTACAATGAGCAGTTCTTC
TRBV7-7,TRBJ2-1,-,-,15,CASSSKTGSYNEQFF,TGTGCCAGCAGCTCTAAGACGGGCTCCTACAATGAGCAGTTCTTC
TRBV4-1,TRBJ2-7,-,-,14,CASSQVQDTYEQYF,TGCGCCAGCAGCCAAGTACAGGATACCTACGAGCAGTACTTC
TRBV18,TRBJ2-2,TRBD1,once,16,CASSPLGQGANGELFF,TGTGCCAGCTCACCCCTTGGACAGGGGGCTAACGGGGAGCTGTTTTTT
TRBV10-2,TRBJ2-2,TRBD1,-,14,CASRGQINTGELFF,TGCGCCAGCAGGGGACAGATCAACACCGGGGAGCTGTTTTTT